This T cell receptor (beta chain) was recorded in a study of a mutant IDH1 vaccine in newly diagnosed glioma. Whole-study context: At weeks 1, 3, 5, 7, 11, 15, 19 and 23, patients received a vaccination, eight in all. Beginning 4-6 weeks after radiotherapy alone, or with temozolomide cycles, vaccination took place. It was radiotherapy, temozolomide, or both that patients received previously, with most receiving both. General study findings and limits: Shifts in the top peripheral T cell clonotypes seemed unrelated to pseudoprogression.

Generated by immunoSEQ multiplex PCR, the TCRdb table keeps only in-frame clones and is missing some. The data show about 44,000 clones, under 95% seen once. Time point described: week 23, last vaccination. Doses comprised 300 ug of mutant IDH1 20-mer peptide each, plus topical imiquimod. The CDR3 sequence is 13 residues long. Trimming left V 2 bases short and J 8 bases short, with 10 bases between. Germline CDR1 reads WNHNN; CDR2 reads SYGVQD (reference sequence). This clone is a singleton in its sample. Its cognate antigen is unknown. This TCR came from a man between 50 and 59 years old with glioma. The sequencing used PBMCs, collected from a glioma patient whose treatment included an IDH1 peptide vaccine. The chain couples TRBV10-1 to TRBJ2-1, with unresolved D. CDR3 sequence: CASSERLWDEQFF. In nucleotides, the CDR3 is TGCGCCAGCAGTGAGCGGTTATGGGATGAGCAGTTCTTC.